This T cell receptor (beta chain) was documented in a study of metastatic and nonmetastatic thyroid tumors. Study at large: Blood and tumor or nodule tissue repertoires from malignant and benign thyroid patients were compared.

No treatment of any kind had been given to any patient before thyroid surgery. This clone was picked up many times. No antigen is known for it. Study-wide results and caveats: In blood and tumor, TCR beta diversity was reportedly significantly higher in malignant thyroid tumors than in benign nodules.

In the original processing: Clinicopathological groups supplied CDR3 differences that were used to build a distant-metastasis classifier for papillary thyroid cancer. Using MiXCR, TCRdb reanalyzed the PCR reads. These V and J calls are TCRdb output, not the study's own analysis. The sample contains 60,000 to 85,000 clones, 18% of which appear only once. CDR1 is SGHTA and CDR2 is FQGNSA in the germline V gene. The CDR3 has 15 amino acids. V lost 5 bases and J 6 bases, leaving 19 bases between the germline ends. This receptor was identified in a female donor with papillary thyroid cancer or a benign thyroid nodule (not recorded which). Some clones in this sample may be carry-over from other donors' samples. This chain joins TRBV7-2 and TRBJ1-1; maybe TRBD1 (5 bases). Input material: blood. Here the CDR3 reads CASSIGPGHRAEAFF. CDR3 DNA: TGTGCCAGCAGCATAGGGCCAGGGCATAGGGCTGAAGCTTTCTTT. The variable domain in full, with the rest retrieved from reference TRBV7-2 and TRBJ1-1, is GAGVSQSPSNKVTEKGKDVELRCDPISGHTALYWYRQSLGQGLEFLIYFQGNSAPDKSGLPSDRFSAERTGGSVSTLTIQRTQQEDSAVYLCASSIGPGHRAEAFFGQGTRLTVV.